This is a list of T cell receptor beta chains from one sample in a study of T cells after yellow fever vaccination. TCRdb recomputed calls from the 5' RACE reads with MiXCR, one row per CDR3 protein. The table records hundreds of thousands of distinct CDR3 sequences, roughly 12% of them present only once. The material was PBMCs, obtained on the day of the yellow fever booster vaccination. These receptor sequences come from a man aged 30 to 39 who received the YFV17D yellow fever vaccine. CDR3s include the opening cysteine and the closing phenylalanine or tryptophan. The D gene is left open where the match is weak. Rows give clone size only sometimes, using once, few, many, or a class for an expanded clone.

>NA|TRBJ2-1|TRBV5-1|few
TGCGCCAGCAGCGAGGGGACTTTAAATGAGCAGTTCTTC
CASSEGTLNEQFF
>NA|TRBJ1-4|TRBV5-1|few
TGCGCCAGCAGCTCCGGGACAACAGGTGGGAAAAAACTGTTTTTT
CASSSGTTGGKKLFF
>NA|TRBJ2-7|TRBV7-8|NA
TGTGCCAGCAGCTTACAAGGGGGGACCCCCTACGAGCAGTACTTC
CASSLQGGTPYEQYF
>NA|TRBJ2-5|TRBV12-3/TRBV12-4|few
TGTGCCAGCAGCCCAGAGGACAGAAAGCAAGAGACCCAGTACTTC
CASSPEDRKQETQYF
>NA|TRBJ2-3|TRBV12-3/TRBV12-4|NA
TGTGCCAGCAGTTCCCAGACGGGGAGCACAGATACGCAGTATTTT
CASSSQTGSTDTQYF
>TRBD2|TRBJ2-7|TRBV20-1|NA
TGCAGTGCTAGGAATGGACTAGCGGGAGTTCGTGAGCAGTACTTC
CSARNGLAGVREQYF
>TRBD2|TRBJ2-7|TRBV12-3/TRBV12-4|many
TGTGCCAGCAGTCTGAATGGGGGGGGGACGGAGCAGTACTTC
CASSLNGGGTEQYF
>NA|TRBJ2-7|TRBV7-2|NA
TGTGCCAGCAGCTTAGTAACCGGCTACGAGCAGTACTTC
CASSLVTGYEQYF
>NA|TRBJ2-7|TRBV4-3|NA
TGCGCCAGCAGCCAGGAAATGGACAGCACCTACGAGCAGTACTTC
CASSQEMDSTYEQYF
>TRBD2|TRBJ2-5|TRBV7-2|few
TGTGCCAGCAGACGACTAGCGGGAGGGGAGACCCAGTACTTC
CASRRLAGGETQYF
>NA|TRBJ2-5|TRBV15|NA
TGTGCCACCAGCAGAGATCTCTCGGTGGGCCAAGAGACCCAGTACTTC
CATSRDLSVGQETQYF
>NA|TRBJ2-1|TRBV27|few
TGTGCCAGCAGGCCGGGAGTCTCCTACAATGAGCAGTTCTTC
CASRPGVSYNEQFF
>NA|TRBJ1-1|TRBV4-3|few
TGCGCCAGCAGCCAAATTGCCAGGGCCCCTGAAGCTTTCTTT
CASSQIARAPEAFF
>NA|TRBJ1-4|TRBV2|few
TGTGCCAGCAGTGATGATGGAAGGGGTGGGAAACTGTTTTTT
CASSDDGRGGKLFF
>TRBD1|TRBJ1-6|TRBV12-3/TRBV12-4|few
TGTGCCAGCACTTGGGCCAGGGGGAATTCACCCCTCCACTTT
CASTWARGNSPLHF
>NA|TRBJ1-1|TRBV7-2|few
TGTGCCAGCAGCTTAAAGGTTGGGGGCATGAACACTGAAGCTTTCTTT
CASSLKVGGMNTEAFF
>NA|TRBJ2-5|TRBV4-2|few
TGTGCCAGCAGCCAAGACCTAACTACCCCAAAGATAGAGACCCAGTACTTC
CASSQDLTTPKIETQYF
>TRBD1|TRBJ2-5|TRBV15|NA
TGTGCCGTCGGACAGGGCTACCAAGAGACCCAGTACTTC
CAVGQGYQETQYF
>TRBD2|TRBJ2-3|TRBV20-1|NA
TGCAGTGCCAAGAGCGGGCCTAGCGGCCTAAGAGATACGCAGTATTTT
CSAKSGPSGLRDTQYF
>TRBD1|TRBJ2-1|TRBV6-5|few
TGTGCCAGCAGTTCCCTACCCGGGACAGGGGACCATGAGCAGTTCTTC
CASSSLPGTGDHEQFF
>NA|TRBJ1-2|TRBV7-2|few
TGTGCCAGCAGCTTAGTTAGTTCGACAGGCTATGGCTACACCTTC
CASSLVSSTGYGYTF
>NA|TRBJ2-1|TRBV6-1|NA
TGTGCCAGCAGCCCAGGTGGCCACACTTACAATGAGCAGTTCTTC
CASSPGGHTYNEQFF
>NA|TRBJ1-1|TRBV29-1|few
TGCAGCGTGAACCCAGGGGCAGGGACGAACACTGAAGCTTTCTTT
CSVNPGAGTNTEAFF
>NA|TRBJ2-7|TRBV27|NA
TGTGCCAGCAGTTTACTGGACGGTACTTCCTACGAGCAGTACTTC
CASSLLDGTSYEQYF
>NA|TRBJ2-3|TRBV18|few
TGTGCCAGCTCACCACAGAAAGACGGCACAGATACGCAGTATTTT
CASSPQKDGTDTQYF
>TRBD2|TRBJ2-3|TRBV7-3|few
TGTGCCAGCAGCCCCCGTGTAGCGGGGCCCACAGATACGCAGTATTTT
CASSPRVAGPTDTQYF
>NA|TRBJ1-5|TRBV6-2/TRBV6-3|NA
TGTGCCAGCAGTTACTCGTTCACGAGCAATCAGCCCCAGCACTTT
CASSYSFTSNQPQHF
>TRBD2|TRBJ2-1|TRBV4-3|NA
TGCGCCAGCAGCCAAGAGACTAGCGCCTACAATGAGCAGTTCTTC
CASSQETSAYNEQFF
>NA|TRBJ2-1|TRBV20-1|NA
TGCAGTGCACACAGGGTTAAGGAGTACAATGAGCAGTTCTTC
CSAHRVKEYNEQFF
>TRBD2|TRBJ2-1|TRBV20-1|NA
TGCAGTGCTAGAGATAAGTCCAGCGGGAGGGCCAAATTAAGAACTGAGCAGTTCTTC
CSARDKSSGRAKLRTEQFF
>NA|TRBJ2-7|TRBV20-1|NA
TGCAGTGCCACCGGGGTCGGTGGGGAAATTAAGCAGTACTTC
CSATGVGGEIKQYF
>NA|TRBJ2-4|TRBV28|NA
TGTGCCAGCACCCGACTAGTGAGCGGGAACATTCAGTACTTC
CASTRLVSGNIQYF
>NA|TRBJ2-7|TRBV29-1|few
TGCAGCGTTGAAGAGTCCAGGGGATACTACGAGCAGTACTTC
CSVEESRGYYEQYF
>TRBD1|TRBJ2-5|TRBV7-2|few
TGTGCCAGCAGAGCCGGGACAGGGGCAGAGACCCAGTACTTC
CASRAGTGAETQYF
>TRBD1|TRBJ1-1|TRBV11-2|few
TGTGCCAGCAGCTTAGAAACCAGGGGGTCGGCTGAAGCTTTCTTT
CASSLETRGSAEAFF
>TRBD2|TRBJ2-2|TRBV5-1|few
TGCGCCAGCAGCTTAACAGCGGGAGGGCCGAACACCGGGGAGCTGTTTTTT
CASSLTAGGPNTGELFF
>TRBD2|TRBJ2-7|TRBV20-1|few
TGCAGTGCCAAGGGACTAGCGGTCTACGAGCAGTACTTC
CSAKGLAVYEQYF
>NA|TRBJ2-1|TRBV5-4|many
TGTGCCAGCAGCCCAGGGGCTGGCACTACAAATGAGCAGTTCTTC
CASSPGAGTTNEQFF
>TRBD2|TRBJ2-1|TRBV9|few
TGTGCCAGCAGCACTAGCGGGGAGACGAATGAGCAGTTCTTC
CASSTSGETNEQFF
>TRBD1|TRBJ2-5|TRBV20-1|few
TGCAGTGCCTCACGACAGGGCGGAGAGACCCAGTACTTC
CSASRQGGETQYF
>NA|TRBJ2-7|TRBV29-1|few
TGCAGCGTTGAAAAAGTACGGGACCGGAGCTACGAGCAGTACTTC
CSVEKVRDRSYEQYF
>TRBD2|TRBJ2-2|TRBV5-1|NA
TGCGCCAGCAGCCCGGTCAGCGGGAGAGGACCGGGGAGCTCCAAATTT
CASSPVSGRGPGSSKF
>NA|TRBJ2-3|TRBV20-1|few
TGCAGTGCTACTCTAGGCTACAACACAGATACGCAGTATTTT
CSATLGYNTDTQYF
>NA|TRBJ1-5|TRBV2|few
TGTGCCAGCAGTGGTGGGACACAGAATCAGCCCCAGCATTTT
CASSGGTQNQPQHF